The count of the clone carrying this T cell receptor (beta chain) is one. Per the original data handling: Counts of nucleated cells, estimated from reference gene primer amplification, were obtained. Produced via immunoSEQ multiplex PCR; TCRdb's table is partial and in-frame only. Clonal size and the V and J genes are those of that table, whereas D and trimming came from the DNA. The sample has tens of thousands of clones; 85% are singletons. This specimen comes from a study of blood T cell repertoires in COVID-19. Study in general: There were acute and convalescent COVID-19 samples, and they came from the United States, Italy and Spain. Sources were T cells, B-cell-depleted T cells, or PBMCs; the material itself was cDNA or gDNA.

The CDR3 length is 14 residues. V was pared by 3 bases and J by 7 bases, with 7 bases of the junction left unmatched. In germline, CDR1 is WSHSY, CDR2 SAAADI. V is TRBV10-2 and J is TRBJ2-5, with 8 bases identical to TRBD2. This sequence was found in a man older than 75 with acute or convalescent COVID-19. Sample: peripheral blood. The CDR3 reads CASSEGTRAGTQYF. The CDR3 coding sequence is TGCGCCAGCAGTGAAGGGACTAGGGCTGGGACCCAGTACTTC.